A selection of T cell receptor beta chains follows, all from one sample in a study of blood T cell repertoires in COVID-19. Clones were sequenced by immunoSEQ multiplex PCR, and TCRdb holds only the in-frame ones, with some missing. This table has around 350,000 clones, more than 85% appearing once. Sequenced input: peripheral blood. The receptors here all came from a human donor in a cohort sampled during active COVID-19. Each CDR3 is given without its conserved first and last residue. Fields, in order: V gene, J gene, CDR3 protein.

V: TRBV27; J: TRBJ1-2; CDR3: ASRQTVANYGYT
V: TRBV3-1/TRBV3-2; J: TRBJ1-6; CDR3: ASSQDVGGQNSPLH
V: TRBV11-3; J: TRBJ1-1; CDR3: ASSQSTGGTEAF
V: TRBV12-5; J: TRBJ2-4; CDR3: ASGLYLGGVKNIQY
V: TRBV10-3; J: TRBJ2-4; CDR3: ATRTGVAKNIQY
V: TRBV18; J: TRBJ1-1; CDR3: ASSPTTGANTEAF
V: TRBV5-1; J: TRBJ2-7; CDR3: ASSLARGSYEQY
V: TRBV10-3; J: TRBJ2-5; CDR3: AISDPSGGQETQY
V: TRBV5-5; J: TRBJ2-7; CDR3: ASSSRQGGYEQY
V: TRBV6-5; J: TRBJ2-3; CDR3: ASSPGASGGTQY
V: TRBV28; J: TRBJ2-7; CDR3: ASRTGTRGFSYEQY
V: TRBV7-9; J: TRBJ2-7; CDR3: ASSPTGGLSYEQY
V: TRBV5-1; J: TRBJ2-5; CDR3: ASSSGTSQETQY
V: TRBV7-2; J: TRBJ2-5; CDR3: ASSSGLAGGIRETQY
V: TRBV23-1; J: TRBJ1-6; CDR3: ASSQSRRNSPLH
V: TRBV5-1; J: TRBJ1-4; CDR3: ASGVLGQASEKLF
V: TRBV7-3; J: TRBJ2-2; CDR3: ASSLTSGRGTGELF
V: TRBV19; J: TRBJ2-6; CDR3: ASIPRAGYGANVLT
V: TRBV19; J: TRBJ1-6; CDR3: ASSSSSYNSPLH
V: TRBV4-2; J: TRBJ1-2; CDR3: ASSQDRGSYYGYT
V: TRBV9; J: TRBJ1-1; CDR3: ASSERTGVSEAF
V: TRBV6-4; J: TRBJ2-5; CDR3: ASSEIPSPQETQY
V: TRBV28; J: TRBJ2-2; CDR3: ASSFASPGELF
V: TRBV5-1; J: TRBJ2-2; CDR3: ASSPLGRSTGELF
V: TRBV5-1; J: TRBJ2-7; CDR3: ASSLQGYEQY
V: TRBV6-1; J: TRBJ2-3; CDR3: ASSERYTDTQY
V: TRBV7-9; J: TRBJ1-2; CDR3: ASSLAGDRGNYGYT
V: TRBV19; J: TRBJ2-1; CDR3: ASTGLATHEQF
V: TRBV7-9; J: TRBJ2-6; CDR3: ASSLYGQVRLSGANVLT
V: TRBV7-2; J: TRBJ2-7; CDR3: ASSLEGMATYEQY
V: TRBV27; J: TRBJ1-6; CDR3: ASSLSFGNPPLH
V: TRBV7-2; J: TRBJ1-2; CDR3: ASSSGYGGYT
V: TRBV10-1; J: TRBJ2-3; CDR3: ASMEARGQDTQY
V: TRBV11-2; J: TRBJ2-2; CDR3: ASTMGRGAGELF
V: TRBV4-1; J: TRBJ1-2; CDR3: ASSQLDRGIRGYT
V: TRBV28; J: TRBJ2-5; CDR3: ASSLGRAFRETQY
V: TRBV10-3; J: TRBJ2-1; CDR3: AISQLIESAYNEQF